The T cell receptor beta chain under discussion was sequenced for a study of cytomegalovirus exposure and HLA in healthy donors. PCR amplification relied on 60 Vbeta primers (plus 13 Jbeta primers). The repertoire was sequenced with immunoSEQ multiplex PCR; TCRdb's copy has only in-frame clones and lacks some. The top ten clones hold over 1.5% of a sample with some 140,000 clones, approximately 70% of them seen once. Donors sampled were nominally healthy, though unrecorded immune exposures were likely. The CDR3 consists of 13 residues. The V end lost 5 bases, the J end lost 3 bases, and 11 bases lay between the germline ends. Per germline, CDR1 SGHRS and CDR2 YFSETQ. Study-level results: At a 0.05 false discovery rate, a later analysis found some 17,000 TCR beta sequences to be associated with HLA alleles.

In the case of this clone: The antigen is unknown.

Specimen: PBMCs. This TCR derives from a human donor in good health. The chain couples TRBV5-1 to TRBJ1-2; perhaps TRBD1 as D (5 bases). Written as DNA, the CDR3 is TGCGCCAGCAGTAATGGGGCCGACTATGGCTACACCTTC. Protein product: CASSNGADYGYTF.